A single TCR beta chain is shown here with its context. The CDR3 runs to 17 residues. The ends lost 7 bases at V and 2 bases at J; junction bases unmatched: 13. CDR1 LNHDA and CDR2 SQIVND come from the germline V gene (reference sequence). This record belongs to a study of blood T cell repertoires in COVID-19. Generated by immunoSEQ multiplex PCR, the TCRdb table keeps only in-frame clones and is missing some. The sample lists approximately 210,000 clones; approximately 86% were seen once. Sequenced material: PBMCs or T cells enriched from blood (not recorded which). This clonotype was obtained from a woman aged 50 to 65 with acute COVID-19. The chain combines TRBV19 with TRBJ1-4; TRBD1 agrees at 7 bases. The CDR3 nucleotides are TGTGCCAGTATGCACCAAAAAGGGACAGCCACTAATGAAAAACTGTTTTTT. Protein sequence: CASMHQKGTATNEKLFF.